This note documents a single T cell receptor (beta chain) sequence. The junction shows a germline mismatch at one end, possibly a read error. Per the original methods: Reference gene primer amplification in the assay estimated nucleated cell counts. Measured with immunoSEQ multiplex PCR; TCRdb has only the in-frame clones, and not every one. The V and J calls and clone size are taken from that table; D and trimming were inferred from the DNA. The sample records roughly 120,000 clones, about nine tenths being singletons. This entry comes from a study of blood T cell repertoires in COVID-19. Sequencing was done on a sample of peripheral blood. The receptor comes from a man aged 55-75 years with COVID-19, enrolled during active disease.

The CDR3 DNA is TGTGCCAGCAGTCAAGCGGGGGGGGGCGTGGGAGCTTTCTTT. This codes for CASSQAGGGVGAFF. The rearrangement links TRBV6-1 to TRBJ1-1; D might be TRBD1 (6 bases). This CDR3 has 14 residues. Germline CDR1 MNHNS, CDR2 SASEGT.